A single sample gave rise to the 20 T cell receptor beta chains below, sequenced in a study of T cells in Graves' hyperthyroidism and ophthalmopathy. Amplification of TCR beta CDR3 regions used RNA as the template. In the first-round RT-PCR of the TCR CDR3, the HTBI primer set was used. TCRdb ran MiXCR on the multiplex PCR reads and lists one entry per CDR3 protein. The data show under 400,000 distinct CDR3 sequences, roughly 15% seen once. The sequencing sample was made of blood. The receptors here all came from a woman in her sixties or seventies with Graves' ophthalmopathy.

This clonotype was seen ten or more times. The chain couples TRBV12-3 or TRBV12-4 to TRBJ1-1; tentatively, D is TRBD1 (5 bases). CDR3 length: 15 residues. Trimming stripped 4 bases from V and 1 base from J, with 13 bases between. CDR3: CASSSTQGPNTEAFF. The CDR3 DNA reads as TGTGCCAGCAGTTCCACCCAGGGACCGAACACTGAAGCTTTCTTT.

For this clonotype: Being one base from a much bigger clone, this may be a read error. The chain is built from TRBV10-3 and TRBJ2-5; 7 nucleotides agree with TRBD2. The CDR3 is made up of 14 amino acids. Germline assignment: CDR1 ENHRY and CDR2 SYGVKD. CDR3 protein: CAIGEGTTVKTQYF. The CDR3 DNA follows: TGTGCCATCGGTGAGGGGACTACCGTCAAGACCCAGTACTTC.

V usage is TRBV29-1 and J usage is TRBJ2-5; possible D gene TRBD2, 5 bases. This CDR3 has 13 amino acids. Trimming removed 6 bases at V and 0 bases at J, with 11 bases between. Looked up from germline, CDR1 is SQVTM and CDR2 is ANQGSEA. CDR3 bases: TGCAGCGTCGGAGGTGGGTACCAAGAGACCCAGTACTTC. This translates into CSVGGGYQETQYF.

In this sample, this clonotype turned up many times. V is TRBV9 and J is TRBJ2-5, with 7 bases lining up with TRBD2. J was trimmed by 1 base and V by 3 bases; bases with no gene match: 3. Germline-derived CDR1 and CDR2 are SGDLS and YYNGEE. The CDR3 sequence is 14 residues long. CDR3 region: CASSGGRAQETQYF. CDR3 sequence (DNA): TGTGCCAGCAGCGGGGGGAGGGCCCAAGAGACCCAGTACTTC.

Ten or more counts support this clonotype. J is TRBJ2-1 and V is TRBV2, with 11 nucleotides matching TRBD2. Unmatched junction bases numbered 6, after V lost 8 bases and J lost 6 bases. In germline, CDR1 is SNHLY, CDR2 FYNNEI. This CDR3 has 14 amino acids. CDR3 bases: TGTGCCAGCGCACTAGCGGGAGTAAGCAATGAGCAGTTCTTC. This encodes CASALAGVSNEQFF.

This clonotype was found many times. The chain uses TRBV20-1 and TRBJ1-5, with D unresolved. The germline V and J ends were trimmed by 3 bases and 0 bases, with 6 bases remaining between them. Germline V gene lookup returns CDR1 DFQATT and CDR2 SNEGSKA (reference sequence). The CDR3 consists of 13 residues. CDR3 loop: CSARSHSNQPQHF. CDR3 nucleotide sequence: TGCAGTGCTAGGTCACATAGCAATCAGCCCCAGCATTTT.

The table lists this clonotype with many counts. V and J are TRBV6-1 and TRBJ2-7, with 10 bases matching TRBD2. V was pared by 5 bases and J by 7 bases, with 11 bases of the junction left unmatched. CDR3 size: 15 residues. Looked up from germline, CDR1 is MNHNS and CDR2 is SASEGT. CDR3 amino acids: CASSRQREGLREQYF. In DNA, the CDR3 is TGTGCCAGCAGTCGACAGCGGGAGGGCCTAAGGGAGCAGTACTTC.

In its sample, this clonotype was seen many times. The rearrangement joins TRBV10-3 to TRBJ2-7; TRBD2 aligns across 9 bases. V was clipped by 10 bases and J by 7 bases; unmatched bases: 14. Germline V gene data show CDR1 as ENHRY and CDR2 as SYGVKD. The CDR3 is made up of 14 amino acids. CDR3 sequence reads: CATRPAGGAEEQYF. In DNA, the CDR3 is TGTGCCACCAGGCCGGCGGGGGGGGCGGAGGAGCAGTACTTC.

This clonotype was detected many times. The V call is TRBV29-1, the J call TRBJ2-1, with TRBD1 as a possible D gene (5 bases). V lost 3 bases and J 13 bases, leaving 13 bases between the germline ends. This CDR3 comprises 11 residues. CDR1 and CDR2 from the germline V gene are SQVTM and ANQGSEA. CDR3 coding DNA: TGCAGCGTTGAGCAGGGCATAGGTCAGTTCTTC. Translated: CSVEQGIGQFF.

Only a few counts were recorded for this clonotype. CDR3 in amino acids: CASSRETGGSYEQYF. CDR3 DNA sequence: TGTGCCAGCAGTCGGGAGACTGGCGGGAGTTACGAGCAGTACTTC. The chain employs TRBV27 and TRBJ2-7; 7 bases map to TRBD2. Losses at the gene ends were 5 bases for V and 4 bases for J; bases not matched to a gene: 11. The CDR3 contains 15 residues. The germline V gene has CDR1 MNHEY and CDR2 SMNVEV (reference sequence).

This clonotype turned up a few times. With a much larger clone just one base away, this may be a read error. The chain couples TRBV28 to TRBJ2-7; TRBD2 matches 9 bases. Trimming removed 6 bases from V and 0 bases from J; junction bases left unmatched: 3. The CDR3 covers 14 residues. Germline lookup yields CDR1 MDHEN and CDR2 SYDVKM. The CDR3 DNA reads TGTGCCAGCAGCCATAGCGGGAGCTCCTACGAGCAGTACTTC. This encodes CASSHSGSSYEQYF.

The V gene is TRBV2, the J gene TRBJ2-5; 13 bases match TRBD2. Unmatched junction bases numbered 1, after V lost 6 bases and J lost 3 bases. The CDR3 length is 14 residues. Per the germline V gene, CDR1 is SNHLY and CDR2 is FYNNEI. CDR3 region: CASSGLAGEETQYF. Written as DNA, the CDR3 is TGTGCCAGCAGCGGACTAGCGGGGGAAGAGACCCAGTACTTC.

The genes are TRBV5-1 and TRBJ2-2; 9 positions agree with TRBD2. Germline CDR1 and CDR2: SGHRS and YFSETQ. CDR3 length equals 18 residues. J lost 3 bases, V lost 6 bases, and 15 bases had no gene match. This chain's CDR3 is CASNPLPSAGGHTGELFF. The DNA of the CDR3 is TGCGCCAGCAACCCCCTCCCCTCGGCGGGAGGGCACACCGGGGAGCTGTTTTTT.

This clonotype has a count of ten or more. V gene TRBV11-2 combines with J gene TRBJ2-1; D is unclear. Trimming shortened V by 5 bases and J by 8 bases, and 10 bases separated the two germline ends. The length of the CDR3 is 12 residues. The germline gives CDR1 SGHAT, CDR2 FQNNGV. The CDR3 region is CASSISGDEQFF. Written as DNA, the CDR3 is TGTGCCAGCAGCATTAGTGGGGATGAGCAGTTCTTC.

In this sample, this clonotype turned up many times. The V and J genes are TRBV27 and TRBJ2-7; 10 nucleotides match TRBD2. The trim removed 6 bases at V and 7 bases at J, leaving 9 bases unmatched. CDR1 is MNHEY and CDR2 is SMNVEV in the germline V gene (reference sequence). The CDR3 has 14 residues. CDR3 sequence (DNA): TGTGCCAGCAGCCGCCTAGGACTAGCGGAAGAGCAGTACTTC. It translates to CASSRLGLAEEQYF.

This clonotype was seen only a few times. This chain joins TRBV6-4 and TRBJ2-7; D is unresolved. V lost 1 base and J 0 bases, leaving 10 bases between the germline ends. CDR1 is MRHNA and CDR2 is SNTAGT in the germline V gene. The CDR3 runs to 15 residues. The CDR3 reads CASSDYRHRSYEQYF. CDR3 in DNA: TGTGCCAGCAGTGACTATAGACATCGCTCCTACGAGCAGTACTTC.

This clonotype was observed many times. This chain links TRBV7-2 with TRBJ1-3; D not resolved. The CDR3 is made up of 14 amino acids. The germline V and J ends were trimmed by 5 bases and 0 bases, with 8 bases remaining between them. Germline V CDR1 and CDR2: SGHTA, FQGNSA. Written as DNA, the CDR3 is TGTGCCAGCAGCATCGGTAGCTCTGGAAACACCATATATTTT. It codes for CASSIGSSGNTIYF. Supplemented by reference TRBV7-2 and TRBJ1-3, the full variable domain reads GAGVSQSPSNKVTEKGKDVELRCDPISGHTALYWYRQSLGQGLEFLIYFQGNSAPDKSGLPSDRFSAERTGGSVSTLTIQRTQQEDSAVYLCASSIGSSGNTIYFGEGSWLTVV.

This chain links TRBV27 with TRBJ2-1, with 10 positions matching TRBD2. With 5 bases clipped from V and 7 bases from J, the junction kept 8 bases outside the gene matches. Germline CDR1 and CDR2: MNHEY and SMNVEV (reference sequence). The CDR3 runs to 15 residues. The CDR3 region is CASSPRVAGGNEQFF. The CDR3 DNA reads TGTGCCAGCAGTCCCAGGGTAGCGGGAGGAAATGAGCAGTTCTTC.

In its sample, this clonotype was seen many times. V usage is TRBV28 and J usage is TRBJ2-3; 7 nucleotides match TRBD2. Germline-derived CDR1 and CDR2 are MDHEN and SYDVKM. CDR3 length: 16 residues. The V gene end was trimmed by 3 bases and the J gene end by 4 bases; junction bases not matched to a gene: 10. CDR3 loop: CASSFLRETNADTQYF. The DNA of the CDR3 is TGTGCCAGCAGTTTTTTGCGGGAGACGAATGCAGATACGCAGTATTTT.

This clonotype showed up just a few times. This rearrangement joins TRBV20-1 to TRBJ1-5; D unresolved. The CDR3 totals 16 residues. CDR1 is DFQATT, CDR2 SNEGSKA, per germline (reference sequence). Trimming pared 1 base from V and 6 bases from J, leaving 19 bases between. CDR3 sequence reads: CSARGALDRSGQPQHF. As DNA, the CDR3 is TGCAGTGCTAGAGGTGCCTTGGACCGTTCGGGTCAGCCCCAGCATTTT.